This T cell receptor (beta chain) is from a study of technical replicates of blood from several donors. The CDR3 runs 16 residues. The germline V gene has CDR1 ENHRY and CDR2 SYGVKD. V trimming: 2 bases; J trimming: 0 bases; junction bases outside the gene matches: 6. Clones were read by immunoSEQ multiplex PCR, and TCRdb kept only the in-frame ones, dropping some. The table includes more than 75,000 clones, 96% detected once. Sequencing was performed on T cells isolated from PBMCs. V and J are TRBV10-3 and TRBJ1-2; 7 bases fit TRBD1. The receptor comes from a human donor in good health. CDR3 sequence: CAISERGQNTNYGYTF. DNA of the CDR3: TGTGCCATCAGTGAGCGGGGACAGAACACTAACTATGGCTACACCTTC.